Below, one T cell receptor (beta chain) is given with its context. The antigen is not known. This CDR3 has 12 residues. J lost 8 bases, V lost 4 bases, and 3 bases had no gene match. CDR1 SEHNR and CDR2 FQNEAQ come from the germline V gene (reference sequence). This sample was included in a study of shared clonotypes between healthy human individuals. The study, taken as a whole, reports: Having only a few donors restricted how much genetic and exposure-history diversity was captured.

TCRdb's copy holds only in-frame clones and misses some; the assay was immunoSEQ multiplex PCR. Here the sample spans 1 million to 1.3 million clones, around 82% being singletons. The V gene is TRBV7-9, the J gene TRBJ1-2; the match to TRBD1 covers 8 bases. The specimen sequenced was memory CD4+ T cells from PBMCs. Indicated subset: CD45RA-negative fraction. This receptor was identified in a man aged 18 to 30 in good health. Some clones in this sample may be carry-over from other donors' samples. The CDR3 sequence is CASSSGTGGYTF. CDR3 in DNA: TGTGCCAGCAGCTCCGGGACAGGCGGCTACACCTTC.